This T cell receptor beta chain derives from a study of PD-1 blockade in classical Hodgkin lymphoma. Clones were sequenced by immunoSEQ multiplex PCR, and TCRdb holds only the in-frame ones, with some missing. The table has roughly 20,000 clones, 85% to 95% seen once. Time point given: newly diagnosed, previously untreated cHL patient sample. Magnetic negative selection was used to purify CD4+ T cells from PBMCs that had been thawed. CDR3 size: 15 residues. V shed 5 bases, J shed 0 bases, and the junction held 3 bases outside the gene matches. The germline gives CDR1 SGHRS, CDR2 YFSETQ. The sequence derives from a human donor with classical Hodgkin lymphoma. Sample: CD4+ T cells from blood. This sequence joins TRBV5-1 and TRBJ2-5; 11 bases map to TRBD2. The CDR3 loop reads CASRLAGAYQETQYF. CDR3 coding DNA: TGCGCCAGCAGACTAGCGGGGGCCTACCAAGAGACCCAGTACTTC.